Each of the 21 T cell receptor beta chains below was sequenced from the same sample in a study of cytomegalovirus exposure and HLA in healthy donors. This table comes from immunoSEQ multiplex PCR, and its TCRdb copy is limited to in-frame clones, with some not included. The sample lists roughly 120,000 clones; about nine tenths were seen once. The material sequenced was PBMCs. These TCRs come from a man between 25 and 39 years old in good health and CMV-seronegative.

The chain combines TRBV18 with TRBJ1-6; D not certain. Germline lookup yields CDR1 KGHSH and CDR2 LQKENI. The CDR3 runs 14 residues. The V gene lost 2 bases and the J gene lost 9 bases, with 11 bases spanning the gap. For the CDR3, the DNA is TGTGCCAGCTCACCAGACGGACTCGGTTCACCCCTCCACTTT. Amino acid sequence: CASSPDGLGSPLHF. Combining the CDR3 with reference TRBV18 and TRBJ1-6 gives the whole variable domain NAGVMQNPRHLVRRRGQEARLRCSPMKGHSHVYWYRQLPEEGLKFMVYLQKENIIDESGMPKERFSAEFPKEGPSILRIQQVVRGDSAAYFCASSPDGLGSPLHFGNGTRLTVT.

This clone showed up just once. In DNA, the CDR3 is TGTGCCAGCAGCAACTGGAGACCGTCTAATGAAAAACTGTTTTTT. Encoded protein: CASSNWRPSNEKLFF. The rearrangement links TRBV7-9 to TRBJ1-4; D not certain. The CDR3 length is 15 residues. V was cut by 5 bases and J by 3 bases, with 13 bases left in between. Germline-derived CDR1 and CDR2 are SEHNR and FQNEAQ (reference sequence). The full variable domain, completed using reference TRBV7-9 and TRBJ1-4, is DTGVSQNPRHKITKRGQNVTFRCDPISEHNRLYWYRQTLGQGPEFLTYFQNEAQLEKSRLLSDRFSAERPKGSFSTLEIQRTEQGDSAMYLCASSNWRPSNEKLFFGSGTQLSVL.

As regards this clone: Compared with germline, one end of the junction differs, possibly owing to a read error. CDR3: CASSPNQETQYF. The CDR3 nucleotides read TGTGCCAGCTCACCAAACCAGGAGACCCAGTACTTC. The chain joins TRBV18 to TRBJ2-5; D unresolved. Germline loops: CDR1 KGHSH, CDR2 LQKENI. There are 12 residues in the CDR3.

The rearrangement links TRBV6-5 to TRBJ2-7, with 15 bases matching TRBD2. The CDR3 consists of 13 residues. The germline V gene encodes CDR1 MNHEY and CDR2 SVGAGI. Losses at the gene ends were 11 bases for V and 4 bases for J; bases not matched to a gene: 3. CDR3 in DNA: TGTGCCTCCGGACTAGCGGGGGGGTACGAGCAGTACTTC. Protein: CASGLAGGYEQYF.

Only one count was recorded for this clone. The V gene is TRBV4-3, the J gene TRBJ2-7; maybe TRBD1 (6 bases). The CDR3 is made up of 15 amino acids. Between the trimmed V and J ends, which lost 1 base and 2 bases, there was a span of 12 bases. In germline, CDR1 is LGHNA, CDR2 YSLEER. The CDR3 region has the DNA TGCGCCAGCAGCCAAGTCCCCAGGGGCCCCTACGAGCAGTACTTC. Protein product: CASSQVPRGPYEQYF.

The chain combines TRBV9 with TRBJ2-5, with 7 positions matching TRBD2. CDR3 length: 12 residues. After removal of 5 bases from V and 5 bases from J, the junction contained 3 bases not matched to a gene. The germline gives CDR1 SGDLS, CDR2 YYNGEE. The CDR3 DNA is TGTGCCAGCAGGGGGGGGTCGGAGACCCAGTACTTC. Translating it yields CASRGGSETQYF.

The chain uses TRBV6-1 and TRBJ2-2; no definite D call. The CDR3 totals 14 residues. V lost 4 bases, J lost 6 bases, and 12 bases lay in between. The V gene's germline CDR1 is MNHNS and CDR2 SASEGT. The CDR3 sequence is CASSAPPSPGELFF. DNA for the CDR3: TGTGCCAGCAGTGCCCCTCCTAGTCCCGGGGAGCTGTTTTTT.

The genes are TRBV11-2 and TRBJ1-4, with D perhaps TRBD1 (5 bases). The CDR3 extends over 15 amino acids. Trimming pared 5 bases from V and 5 bases from J, leaving 15 bases between. The germline CDR1 and CDR2 sequences are SGHAT and FQNNGV. The CDR3 is CASSPRATSNEKLFF. The CDR3 DNA reads TGTGCCAGCAGCCCCAGGGCTACATCAAATGAAAAACTGTTTTTT.

This sequence joins TRBV4-3 and TRBJ2-6; 8 bases align to TRBD1. J was trimmed by 4 bases and V by 1 base; bases with no gene match: 3. CDR1 is LGHNA and CDR2 is YSLEER in the germline V gene. CDR3 length: 16 amino acids. The CDR3 DNA follows: TGCGCCAGCAGCCAAGGACAGGGGACCGGGGCCAACGTCCTGACTTTC. It encodes CASSQGQGTGANVLTF.

The J gene is TRBJ1-3, the V gene TRBV5-4; no clear D. The germline CDR1 and CDR2 sequences are SGHNT and YYREEE (reference sequence). V lost 4 bases and J 0 bases, leaving 8 bases between the germline ends. The CDR3 spans 14 residues. The CDR3, as DNA: TGTGCCAGCAGCGCCGGGATCTCTGGAAACACCATATATTTT. Translating gives CASSAGISGNTIYF. Using reference TRBV5-4 and TRBJ1-3 for the parts outside the CDR3, the full variable domain is ETGVTQSPTHLIKTRGQQVTLRCSSQSGHNTVSWYQQALGQGPQFIFQYYREEENGRGNFPPRFSGLQFPNYSSELNVNALELDDSALYLCASSAGISGNTIYFGEGSWLTVV.

The rearrangement joins TRBV29-1 to TRBJ1-2; no definite D call. The CDR3 consists of 16 residues. Germline V gene lookup returns CDR1 SQVTM and CDR2 ANQGSEA. V lost 7 bases, J lost 0 bases, and 21 bases lay in between. This CDR3 reads CSARLSGLRPNYGYTF. In DNA, the CDR3 is TGCAGCGCGCGACTCTCCGGTTTACGACCTAACTATGGCTACACCTTC. The full variable domain, its missing parts supplied by reference TRBV29-1 and TRBJ1-2, is SAVISQKPSRDICQRGTSLTIQCQVDSQVTMMFWYRQQPGQSLTLIATANQGSEATYESGFVIDKFPISRPNLTFSTLTVSNMSPEDSSIYLCSARLSGLRPNYGYTFGSGTRLTVV.

This chain uses TRBV9 with TRBJ2-3; D is perhaps TRBD2 (5 bases). Trimming took off 3 bases at V and 0 bases at J, with 5 bases between the two ends. Germline CDR1 and CDR2: SGDLS and YYNGEE. There are 13 residues in the CDR3. As DNA, the CDR3 is TGTGCCAGCAGCGGGACTAGCACAGATACGCAGTATTTT. The encoded protein is CASSGTSTDTQYF. Using reference TRBV9 and TRBJ2-3 for the parts outside the CDR3, the full variable domain is DSGVTQTPKHLITATGQRVTLRCSPRSGDLSVYWYQQSLDQGLQFLIQYYNGEERAKGNILERFSAQQFPDLHSELNLSSLELGDSALYFCASSGTSTDTQYFGPGTRLTVL.

The V call is TRBV19, the J call TRBJ1-2; TRBD1 matches 8 bases. Germline V gives CDR1 LNHDA, CDR2 SQIVND (reference sequence). This CDR3 contains 14 residues. Trimming removed 3 bases from V and 7 bases from J; junction bases left unmatched: 7. The CDR3, as DNA: TGTGCCAGTAGTATGTCCAGGGGGCTAAGTGGCTACACCTTC. This codes for CASSMSRGLSGYTF.

The rearrangement uses TRBV7-9 and TRBJ2-7, with 9 positions matching TRBD1. CDR1 is SEHNR, CDR2 FQNEAQ, per germline (reference sequence). The V segment lost 5 bases and the J segment 1 base; nucleotides outside the gene matches: 12. This CDR3 has 17 residues. The CDR3 coding sequence is TGTGCCAGCAGCCCGATAGAGGGGGACAGGGCTTCCTACGAGCAGTACTTC. Its translation is CASSPIEGDRASYEQYF.

The CDR3 nucleotides read TGTGCCAGCAGCATTTCGACAGGGCGGAATGAGCAGTTCTTC. Translation: CASSISTGRNEQFF. The chain combines TRBV7-9 with TRBJ2-1, with TRBD1 identical over 7 bases. Germline loops: CDR1 SEHNR, CDR2 FQNEAQ (reference sequence). The CDR3 covers 14 residues. The J segment lost 7 bases and the V segment lost 5 bases, leaving 8 bases of the junction unmatched.

The rearrangement joins TRBV6-5 to TRBJ1-6; TRBD1 matches at 7 bases. The CDR3 spans 15 residues. The V gene's germline CDR1 is MNHEY and CDR2 SVGAGI. With V trimmed by 11 bases and J by 4 bases, 11 bases remained unmatched. CDR3 region: CAVRTGGGYNSPLHF. As DNA, the CDR3 is TGTGCCGTCCGGACAGGCGGAGGTTATAATTCACCCCTCCACTTT.

This chain joins TRBV5-6 and TRBJ1-5; the match to TRBD1 covers 7 bases. This CDR3 region has 15 residues. Germline lookup yields CDR1 SGHDT and CDR2 YYEEEE. V dropped 2 bases and J dropped 5; count of bases not matched to a gene: 7. Here the CDR3 DNA reads TGTGCCAGCAGCTTCAGACAGGGAGGAGATCAGCCCCAGCATTTT. This translates into CASSFRQGGDQPQHF.

The chain is built from TRBV5-6 and TRBJ2-7; 8 positions agree with TRBD2. The CDR3 is 16 residues long. J was trimmed by 0 bases and V by 4 bases; bases with no gene match: 9. Germline CDR1 is SGHDT and CDR2 is YYEEEE. The CDR3 here is CASSLNSGGVSYEQYF. The CDR3 region has the DNA TGTGCCAGCAGCCTGAATTCCGGGGGGGTCTCCTACGAGCAGTACTTC.

The chain combines TRBV6-1 with TRBJ1-2; D is uncertain. The V and J ends lost 1 base and 4 bases respectively, with 16 bases between them. This CDR3 region has 16 residues. Germline-derived CDR1 and CDR2 are MNHNS and SASEGT. This chain's CDR3 is CASSEGWGIAGYGYTF. The DNA of the CDR3 is TGTGCCAGCAGTGAAGGATGGGGTATCGCGGGCTATGGCTACACCTTC.

This clone appeared a single time. The gene calls are TRBV7-2 and TRBJ1-2; no reliable D call. V shed 6 bases and J shed 8 bases, with 19 bases lying between them. Germline CDR1 and CDR2: SGHTA and FQGNSA. This CDR3 has 14 residues. The chain's CDR3 is CASSSREQLGGYTF. The CDR3 nucleotides are TGTGCCAGCAGTTCCCGGGAGCAATTGGGCGGCTACACCTTC. The full variable domain, with the rest looked up from reference TRBV7-2 and TRBJ1-2, is GAGVSQSPSNKVTEKGKDVELRCDPISGHTALYWYRQSLGQGLEFLIYFQGNSAPDKSGLPSDRFSAERTGGSVSTLTIQRTQQEDSAVYLCASSSREQLGGYTFGSGTRLTVV.

Here the CDR3 reads CASRSPAGGYHTQYF. Here the CDR3 DNA reads TGTGCCAGCAGGTCCCCGGCGGGGGGCTATCATACGCAGTATTTT. The genes are TRBV5-5 and TRBJ2-3; TRBD2 matches at 8 bases. V was clipped by 5 bases and J by 7 bases; unmatched bases: 12. Germline loops: CDR1 SGHKS, CDR2 YYEKEE (reference sequence). The CDR3 has 15 amino acids.